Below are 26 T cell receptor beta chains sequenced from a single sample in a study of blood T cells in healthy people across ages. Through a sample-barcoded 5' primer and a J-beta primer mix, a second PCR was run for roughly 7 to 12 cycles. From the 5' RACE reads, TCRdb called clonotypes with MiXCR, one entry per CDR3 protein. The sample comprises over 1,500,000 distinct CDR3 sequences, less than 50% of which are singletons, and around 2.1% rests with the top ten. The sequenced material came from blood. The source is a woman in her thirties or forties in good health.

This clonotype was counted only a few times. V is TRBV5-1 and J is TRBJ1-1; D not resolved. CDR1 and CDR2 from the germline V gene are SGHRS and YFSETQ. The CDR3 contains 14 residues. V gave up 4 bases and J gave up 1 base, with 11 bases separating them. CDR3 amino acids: CASSPMGRNTEAFF. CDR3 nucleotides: TGCGCCAGCAGCCCTATGGGAAGGAACACTGAAGCTTTCTTT.

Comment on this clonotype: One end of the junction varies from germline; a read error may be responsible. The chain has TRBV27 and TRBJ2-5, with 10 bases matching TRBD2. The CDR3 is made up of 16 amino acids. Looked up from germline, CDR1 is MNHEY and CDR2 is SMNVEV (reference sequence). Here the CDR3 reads CASSNGLADLQEAQYF. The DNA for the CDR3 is TGTGCCAGCAGCAACGGACTAGCGGATCTCCAAGAGGCCCAGTACTTC.

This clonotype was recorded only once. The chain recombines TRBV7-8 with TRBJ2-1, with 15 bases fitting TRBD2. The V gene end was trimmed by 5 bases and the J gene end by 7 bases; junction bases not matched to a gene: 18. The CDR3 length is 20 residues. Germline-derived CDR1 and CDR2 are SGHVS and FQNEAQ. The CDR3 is CASSPRRPGLAGGVGNEQFF. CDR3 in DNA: TGTGCCAGCAGCCCAAGACGACCGGGACTAGCGGGGGGAGTTGGGAATGAGCAGTTCTTC.

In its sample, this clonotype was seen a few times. In nucleotides, the CDR3 is TGTGCCAGCAGCTCCTGGGACAGGGGCTACGAGCAGTACTTC. Encoded protein: CASSSWDRGYEQYF. This chain links TRBV5-6 with TRBJ2-7, with 10 bases aligning to TRBD1. The CDR3 has 14 amino acids. Per germline, CDR1 SGHDT and CDR2 YYEEEE. With 3 bases clipped from V and 3 bases from J, the junction kept 3 bases outside the gene matches.

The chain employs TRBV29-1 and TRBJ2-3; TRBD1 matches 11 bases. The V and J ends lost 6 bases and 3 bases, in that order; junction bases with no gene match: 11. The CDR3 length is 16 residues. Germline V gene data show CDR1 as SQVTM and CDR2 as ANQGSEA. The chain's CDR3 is CSVRAGTGGRTDTQYF. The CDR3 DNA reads TGCAGCGTGCGGGCCGGGACAGGGGGTAGAACAGATACGCAGTATTTT.

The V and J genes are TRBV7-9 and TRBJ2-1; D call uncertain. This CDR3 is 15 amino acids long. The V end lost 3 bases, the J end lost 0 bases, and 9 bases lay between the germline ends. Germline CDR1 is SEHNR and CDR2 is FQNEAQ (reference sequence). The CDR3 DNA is TGTGCCAGCAGCTTGAAAAAGGCCTCCTACAATGAGCAGTTCTTC. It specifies CASSLKKASYNEQFF.

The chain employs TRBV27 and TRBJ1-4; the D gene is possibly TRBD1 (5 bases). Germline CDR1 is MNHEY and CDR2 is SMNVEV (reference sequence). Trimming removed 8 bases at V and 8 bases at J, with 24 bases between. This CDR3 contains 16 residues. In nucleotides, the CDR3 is TGTGCCAGCTCCACTGTACTCAGGGCAGGAGGGGAAAAACTGTTTTTT. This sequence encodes CASSTVLRAGGEKLFF.

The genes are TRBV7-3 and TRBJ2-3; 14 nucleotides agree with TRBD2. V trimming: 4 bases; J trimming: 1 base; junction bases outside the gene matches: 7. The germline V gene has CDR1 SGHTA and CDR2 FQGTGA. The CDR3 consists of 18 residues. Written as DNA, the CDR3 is TGTGCCAGCAGCTACGGACTAGCGGGGGGTCTAGGCACAGATACGCAGTATTTT. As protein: CASSYGLAGGLGTDTQYF.

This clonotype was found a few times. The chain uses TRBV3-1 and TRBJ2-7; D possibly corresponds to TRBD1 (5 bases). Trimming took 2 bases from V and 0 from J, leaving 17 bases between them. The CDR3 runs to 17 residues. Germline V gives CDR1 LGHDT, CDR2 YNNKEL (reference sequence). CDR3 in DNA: TGTGCCAGCAGCCAAAGAATACAGGCGTCCGTCTCCTACGAGCAGTACTTC. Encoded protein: CASSQRIQASVSYEQYF.

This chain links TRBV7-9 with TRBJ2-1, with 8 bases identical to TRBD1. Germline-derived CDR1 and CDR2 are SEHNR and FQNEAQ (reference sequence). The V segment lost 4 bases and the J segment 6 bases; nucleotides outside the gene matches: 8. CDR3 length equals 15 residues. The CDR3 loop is CASSSGQAPVNEQFF. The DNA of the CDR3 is TGTGCCAGCAGCTCGGGACAGGCCCCGGTCAATGAGCAGTTCTTC.

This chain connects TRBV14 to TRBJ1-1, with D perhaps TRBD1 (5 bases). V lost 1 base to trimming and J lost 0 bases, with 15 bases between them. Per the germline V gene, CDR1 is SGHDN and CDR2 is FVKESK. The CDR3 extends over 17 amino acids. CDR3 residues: CASSQVGSGAMNTEAFF. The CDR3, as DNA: TGTGCCAGCAGCCAAGTCGGGTCTGGGGCCATGAACACTGAAGCTTTCTTT. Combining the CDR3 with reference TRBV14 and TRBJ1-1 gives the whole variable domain EAGVTQFPSHSVIEKGQTVTLRCDPISGHDNLYWYRRVMGKEIKFLLHFVKESKQDESGMPNNRFLAERTGGTYSTLKVQPAELEDSGVYFCASSQVGSGAMNTEAFFGQGTRLTVV.

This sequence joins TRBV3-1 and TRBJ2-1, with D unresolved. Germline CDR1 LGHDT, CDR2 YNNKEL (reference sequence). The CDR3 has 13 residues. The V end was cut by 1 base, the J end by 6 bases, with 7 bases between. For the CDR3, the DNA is TGTGCCAGCAGCCAAGTAGCTAGCAATGAGCAGTTCTTC. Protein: CASSQVASNEQFF.

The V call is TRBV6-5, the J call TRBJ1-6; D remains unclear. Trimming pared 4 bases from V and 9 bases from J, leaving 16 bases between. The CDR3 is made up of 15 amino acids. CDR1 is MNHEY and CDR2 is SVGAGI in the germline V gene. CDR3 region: CASSFQPERRSPLHF. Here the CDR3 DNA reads TGTGCCAGCAGTTTTCAGCCGGAGCGGCGTTCACCCCTCCACTTT.

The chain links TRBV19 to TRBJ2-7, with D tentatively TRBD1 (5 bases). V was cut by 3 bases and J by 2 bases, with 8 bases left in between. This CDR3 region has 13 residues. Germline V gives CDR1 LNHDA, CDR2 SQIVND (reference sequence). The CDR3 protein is CASSMQDTYEQYF. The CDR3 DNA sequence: TGTGCCAGTAGTATGCAGGACACCTACGAGCAGTACTTC.

The CDR3 sequence: CASRSTSGQGPGIVGYTF. DNA for the CDR3: TGTGCCAGCAGGTCAACTTCGGGACAGGGGCCCGGGATCGTCGGCTACACCTTC. This chain connects TRBV25-1 to TRBJ1-2; 10 nucleotides line up with TRBD1. The CDR3 totals 18 residues. Trimming removed 6 bases from V and 8 bases from J; junction bases left unmatched: 21. Germline V lookup: CDR1 MGHDK, CDR2 SYGVNS.

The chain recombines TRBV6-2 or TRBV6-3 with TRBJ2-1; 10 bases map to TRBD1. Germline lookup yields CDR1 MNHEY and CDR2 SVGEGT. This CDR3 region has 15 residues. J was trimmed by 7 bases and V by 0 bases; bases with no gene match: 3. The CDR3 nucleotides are TGTGCCAGCAGTTACTCGGGACAGGGGAGGAATGAGCAGTTCTTC. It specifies CASSYSGQGRNEQFF.

In DNA form, the CDR3 reads TGTGCCAGCAGTTTGGGCTCGGCAGGGCTCGGCGAGCAGTACTTC. This sequence encodes CASSLGSAGLGEQYF. The rearrangement links TRBV12-3 or TRBV12-4 to TRBJ2-7; D possibly corresponds to TRBD1 (5 bases). The CDR3 consists of 15 residues. V was cut by 3 bases and J by 6 bases, with 18 bases left in between.

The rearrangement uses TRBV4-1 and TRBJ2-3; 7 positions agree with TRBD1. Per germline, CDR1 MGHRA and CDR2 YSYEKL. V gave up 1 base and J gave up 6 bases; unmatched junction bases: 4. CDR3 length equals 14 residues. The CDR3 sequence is CASSQGDRVDTQYF. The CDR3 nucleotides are TGCGCCAGCAGCCAAGGGGACAGAGTGGATACGCAGTATTTT.

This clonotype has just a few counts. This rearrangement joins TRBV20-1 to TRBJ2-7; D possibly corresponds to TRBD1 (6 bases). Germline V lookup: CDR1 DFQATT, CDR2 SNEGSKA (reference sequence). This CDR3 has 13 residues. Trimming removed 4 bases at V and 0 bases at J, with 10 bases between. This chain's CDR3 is CSATKDSSYEQYF. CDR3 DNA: TGCAGTGCTACCAAGGACAGCTCCTACGAGCAGTACTTC.

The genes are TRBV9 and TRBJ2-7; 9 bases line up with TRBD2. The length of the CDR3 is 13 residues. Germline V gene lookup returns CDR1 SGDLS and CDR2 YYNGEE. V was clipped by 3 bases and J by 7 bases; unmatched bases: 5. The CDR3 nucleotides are TGTGCCAGCAGCGGAGACCTAGCGGGAGAGCAGTACTTC. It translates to CASSGDLAGEQYF.

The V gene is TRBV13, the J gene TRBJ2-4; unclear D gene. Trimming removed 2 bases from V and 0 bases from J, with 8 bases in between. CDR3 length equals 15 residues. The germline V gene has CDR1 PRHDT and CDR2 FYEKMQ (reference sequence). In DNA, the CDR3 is TGTGCCAGCAGCTTATTCGTGCTAGCCAAAAACATTCAGTACTTC. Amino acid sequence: CASSLFVLAKNIQYF.

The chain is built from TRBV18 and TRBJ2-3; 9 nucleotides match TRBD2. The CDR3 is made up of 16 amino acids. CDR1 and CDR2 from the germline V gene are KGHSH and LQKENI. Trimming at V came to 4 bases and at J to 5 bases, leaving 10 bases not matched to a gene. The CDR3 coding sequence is TGTGCCAGCTCACTCTACGCGGGGGGGCCCAGAGATACGCAGTATTTT. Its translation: CASSLYAGGPRDTQYF.

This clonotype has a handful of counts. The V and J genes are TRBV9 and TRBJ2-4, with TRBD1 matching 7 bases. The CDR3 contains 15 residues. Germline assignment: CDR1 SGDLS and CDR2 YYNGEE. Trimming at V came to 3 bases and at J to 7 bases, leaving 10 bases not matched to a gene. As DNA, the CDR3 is TGTGCCAGCAGCGCCCATCCTGGGGACAGTAACATTCAGTACTTC. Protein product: CASSAHPGDSNIQYF.

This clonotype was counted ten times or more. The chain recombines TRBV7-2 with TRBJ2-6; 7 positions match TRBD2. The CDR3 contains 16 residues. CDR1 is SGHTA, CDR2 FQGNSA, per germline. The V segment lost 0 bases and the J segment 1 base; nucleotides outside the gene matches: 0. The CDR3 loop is CASSLAGGSGANVLTF. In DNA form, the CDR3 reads TGTGCCAGCAGCTTAGCGGGAGGGTCTGGGGCCAACGTCCTGACTTTC.

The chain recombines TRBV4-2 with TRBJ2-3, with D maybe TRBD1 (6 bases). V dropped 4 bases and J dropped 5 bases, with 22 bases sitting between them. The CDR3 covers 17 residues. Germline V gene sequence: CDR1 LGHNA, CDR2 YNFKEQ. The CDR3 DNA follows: TGTGCCAGCAGCCCGGAGGAAATAGGGACATCAAAAGATACGCAGTATTTT. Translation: CASSPEEIGTSKDTQYF.

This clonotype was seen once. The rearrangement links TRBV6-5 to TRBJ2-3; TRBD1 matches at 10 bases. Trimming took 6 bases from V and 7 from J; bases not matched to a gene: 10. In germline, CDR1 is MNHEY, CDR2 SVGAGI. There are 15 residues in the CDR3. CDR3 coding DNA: TGTGCCAGCAGCCCCCGGACAGGGGGGCATCATACGCAGTATTTT. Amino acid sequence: CASSPRTGGHHTQYF.